This entry is about one TCR beta chain. The data stem from a study of blood T cells in healthy people across ages. Germline V gives CDR1 MNHEY, CDR2 SVGAGI. Trimming cost V 6 bases and J 1 base, with 12 bases left between them. The CDR3 extends over 15 amino acids. The donors, healthy Caucasians from Russia, were aged roughly 6 to 100. There were at least 6 micrograms of total RNA extracted from every sample. Using a J-beta primer mix together with a sample-barcoded 5' primer, a second PCR was run for roughly 6 to 11 cycles. Researchers report that a template-switch adaptor with 12 random nucleotides tagged each cDNA molecule. At least 2.5 million CDR3-containing paired-end reads were obtained per sample. TCRdb independently ran MiXCR on the 5' RACE reads; one entry per CDR3 protein. Among hundreds of thousands of distinct CDR3 sequences listed, under 45% were seen once.

The V and J genes are TRBV6-5 and TRBJ2-2; D is ambiguous. Sequenced: blood. The sequence was obtained from a man aged 60 to 75 in good health. CDR3 residues: CASRANRGNTGELFF. The DNA for the CDR3 is TGTGCCAGCAGGGCGAATAGAGGGAACACCGGGGAGCTGTTTTTT.